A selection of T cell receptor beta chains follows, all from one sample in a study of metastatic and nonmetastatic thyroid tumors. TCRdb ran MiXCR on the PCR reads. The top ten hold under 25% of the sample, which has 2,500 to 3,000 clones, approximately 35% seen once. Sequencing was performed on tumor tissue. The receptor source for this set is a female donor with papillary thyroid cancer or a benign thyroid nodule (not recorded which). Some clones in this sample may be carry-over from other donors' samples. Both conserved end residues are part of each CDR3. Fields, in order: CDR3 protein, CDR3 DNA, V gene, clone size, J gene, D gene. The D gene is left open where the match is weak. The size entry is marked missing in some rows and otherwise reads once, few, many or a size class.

CASTTGWGGYEKLFF,TGTGCCAGCACCACGGGATGGGGGGGGTATGAAAAACTGTTTTTT,TRBV2,few,TRBJ1-4,-
CSAGTGRDYGYTF,TGCAGTGCTGGGACAGGGCGGGACTATGGCTACACCTTC,TRBV20-1,-,TRBJ1-2,TRBD1
CSARDLLSGTTNTGELFF,TGCAGTGCTAGAGACCTCCTTAGTGGGACTACGAACACCGGGGAGCTGTTTTTT,TRBV20-1,-,TRBJ2-2,TRBD2
CASKTSGTSGYNEQFF,TGTGCCAGCAAGACCTCCGGGACTAGCGGGTACAATGAGCAGTTCTTC,TRBV27,-,TRBJ2-1,TRBD2
CASSPSAGETYEQYF,TGTGCCAGTAGTCCCTCTGCCGGAGAAACGTACGAGCAGTACTTC,TRBV6-1,few,TRBJ2-7,-
CASSLQGAREQYF,TGCGCCAGCAGCCTACAGGGGGCTCGGGAGCAGTACTTC,TRBV4-1,-,TRBJ2-7,TRBD1
CASTPGTSYEQYF,TGTGCCAGCACACCCGGGACTTCCTACGAGCAGTACTTC,TRBV2,-,TRBJ2-7,-
CASSGTGWGEKLFF,TGTGCCAGCAGTGGGACAGGGTGGGGAGAAAAACTGTTTTTT,TRBV6-1,-,TRBJ1-4,TRBD1
CASSAGGDSYEQYF,TGTGCCAGCAGTGCGGGAGGGGACTCCTACGAGCAGTACTTC,TRBV6-1,-,TRBJ2-7,TRBD2
CASSLLSGEGYTF,TGTGCCAGCAGTTTATTGTCAGGGGAAGGCTACACCTTC,TRBV27,-,TRBJ1-2,-
CASSSLYTGELFF,TGTGCCAGCAGCTCCCTCTACACCGGGGAGCTGTTTTTT,TRBV11-2,-,TRBJ2-2,-
CATGGVNTGELFF,TGTGCCACCGGGGGCGTTAACACCGGGGAGCTGTTTTTT,TRBV6-1,few,TRBJ2-2,-
CASSDEARGGTDGYTF,TGTGCCAGCAGTGACGAGGCTCGTGGGGGCACTGATGGCTACACCTTC,TRBV6-1,-,TRBJ1-2,-
CSAFRDADTQYF,TGCAGTGCCTTCCGTGACGCGGATACGCAGTATTTT,TRBV20-1,-,TRBJ2-3,-
CASLFGIAAFF,TGTGCCAGCCTATTTGGGATTGCGGCTTTCTTT,TRBV6-2/TRBV6-3,few,TRBJ1-1,-
CASSRTGSHNSPLHF,TGTGCCAGCAGTCGAACAGGGAGTCACAATTCACCCCTCCACTTT,TRBV2,few,TRBJ1-6,-
CASSPETGEAFF,TGCGCCAGCAGCCCTGAGACGGGTGAAGCTTTCTTT,TRBV5-1,large,TRBJ1-1,-
CASSSGLAVNEQFF,TGTGCCAGCAGTTCCGGACTAGCGGTGAATGAGCAGTTCTTC,TRBV27,few,TRBJ2-1,TRBD2
CASSYSGGVSEQFF,TGTGCCAGCAGCTATAGCGGGGGGGTCTCTGAGCAGTTCTTC,TRBV12-3/TRBV12-4,large,TRBJ2-1,TRBD2
CASSFGRGARDGYTF,TGTGCCAGCAGCTTCGGGAGGGGGGCGCGGGATGGCTACACCTTC,TRBV7-2,few,TRBJ1-2,-
CASRPQGLAETGELFF,TGTGCCAGCAGACCTCAGGGTTTAGCGGAAACCGGGGAGCTGTTTTTT,TRBV16,-,TRBJ2-2,-
CASSPDRGSEAFF,TGTGCCAGCAGTCCCGACAGGGGATCTGAAGCTTTCTTT,TRBV7-2,-,TRBJ1-1,TRBD1
CASSTRESGGSPLHF,TGTGCCAGCAGCACCCGGGAGTCGGGGGGTTCACCCCTCCACTTT,TRBV11-3,-,TRBJ1-6,-
CASGRGNGGYTF,TGTGCCAGCGGGAGGGGAAATGGTGGCTACACCTTC,TRBV28,-,TRBJ1-2,-
CSAIPTPDTQYF,TGCAGTGCTATCCCGACCCCAGATACGCAGTATTTT,TRBV20-1,-,TRBJ2-3,-
CASSRGGSYGNQPQHF,TGTGCCAGCAGTAGGGGGGGGAGTTATGGCAATCAGCCCCAGCATTTT,TRBV6-1,-,TRBJ1-5,-
CASSLTGTGSTDTQYF,TGTGCCAGCAGTCTGACCGGGACAGGTAGCACAGATACGCAGTATTTT,TRBV28,few,TRBJ2-3,TRBD1
CASSPGGTGSYTEAFF,TGTGCCAGCAGTCCCGGGGGGACGGGATCGTACACTGAAGCTTTCTTT,TRBV27,-,TRBJ1-1,-
CASSQGEETQYF,TGTGCCAGCAGCCAGGGGGAGGAGACCCAGTACTTC,TRBV3-1,-,TRBJ2-5,-
CSASSEGGTYNEQFF,TGCAGTGCTAGTAGTGAAGGAGGAACCTACAATGAGCAGTTCTTC,TRBV20-1,-,TRBJ2-1,-
CASKGTESNQPQHF,TGTGCCAGCAAGGGGACAGAGAGCAATCAGCCCCAGCATTTT,TRBV6-1,-,TRBJ1-5,TRBD1
CSAWDSSNNEQFF,TGCAGTGCTTGGGACTCCTCAAACAATGAGCAGTTCTTC,TRBV20-1,-,TRBJ2-1,-
CASSTQKGGLAFNEQFF,TGTGCCAGTAGTACTCAAAAGGGGGGACTAGCGTTCAATGAGCAGTTCTTC,TRBV19,-,TRBJ2-1,TRBD2
CASSQDRASAGESYEQYF,TGCGCCAGCAGCCAAGATCGGGCTAGCGCGGGAGAATCCTACGAGCAGTACTTC,TRBV4-1,few,TRBJ2-7,TRBD2
CASSETGMGNQPQHF,TGTGCCAGCAGTGAGACAGGGATGGGCAATCAGCCCCAGCATTTT,TRBV6-1,few,TRBJ1-5,TRBD1
CAWSSGTGLAGYTF,TGTGCCTGGAGTTCAGGAACAGGGCTGGCTGGCTACACCTTC,TRBV30,large,TRBJ1-2,-
CASSILSESGEPQHF,TGTGCCAGCAGTATCCTTTCCGAATCGGGTGAGCCCCAGCATTTT,TRBV6-2/TRBV6-3,-,TRBJ1-5,-
CASSALAHHEQYF,TGTGCCAGCAGTGCCTTAGCTCATCACGAGCAGTACTTC,TRBV6-1,-,TRBJ2-7,-
CASSFGGSGANVLTF,TGTGCCAGCAGTTTTGGAGGCTCTGGGGCCAACGTCCTGACTTTC,TRBV12-3/TRBV12-4,few,TRBJ2-6,-
CAWSAGPGRGANSPLHF,TGTGCCTGGAGTGCTGGACCGGGTCGAGGGGCCAATTCACCCCTCCACTTT,TRBV30,-,TRBJ1-6,-
CASSTGQGSYGYTF,TGCGCCAGCAGCACCGGACAAGGCTCTTATGGCTACACCTTC,TRBV5-1,-,TRBJ1-2,-